This entry lists 8 T cell receptor beta chains sequenced from one sample in a study of blood T cell repertoires in COVID-19. Some clones are missing from TCRdb's copy, which holds only in-frame ones; the method was immunoSEQ multiplex PCR. Among around 160,000 clones, about 84% were seen once, and the ten largest hold roughly 6%. The sample comprised PBMCs or T cells enriched from blood (not recorded which). All receptors come from a man in his forties or fifties who had recovered from COVID-19.

The rearrangement links TRBV19 to TRBJ1-6; possibly TRBD1 for D (5 bases). This CDR3 is 17 amino acids long. V was trimmed by 3 bases and J by 0 bases, leaving 12 bases between them. Germline values: CDR1 LNHDA, CDR2 SQIVND (reference sequence). This chain's CDR3 is CASSIGQGYSYNSPLHF. The DNA of the CDR3 is TGTGCCAGTAGTATTGGCCAGGGTTACTCCTATAATTCACCCCTCCACTTT.

The chain employs TRBV5-4 and TRBJ2-5; 11 nucleotides match TRBD2. This CDR3 spans 13 amino acids. Germline V gives CDR1 SGHNT, CDR2 YYREEE (reference sequence). The ends lost 5 bases at V and 4 bases at J; junction bases unmatched: 1. The CDR3 bases are TGTGCCAGCAGGCTAGCGGGGGGAGAGACCCAGTACTTC. Translating it yields CASRLAGGETQYF.

In DNA, the CDR3 is TGTGCCAGCAGTCCGGGGGTCACAGATACGCAGTATTTT. Translation: CASSPGVTDTQYF. J is TRBJ2-3 and V is TRBV12-3 or TRBV12-4; the D gene is possibly TRBD2 (6 bases). This CDR3 comprises 13 residues. The ends were cut back, 5 bases at V and 2 bases at J, with 8 bases in the middle.

The chain has TRBV6-5 and TRBJ1-3; the D is unclear. This CDR3 comprises 16 residues. Germline V lookup: CDR1 MNHEY, CDR2 SVGAGI. Between the trimmed V and J ends, which lost 4 bases and 1 base, there was a span of 14 bases. The CDR3 protein is CASSLASLNSGNTIYF. CDR3 nucleotides: TGTGCCAGCAGTTTAGCCTCACTGAATTCTGGAAACACCATATATTTT.

This chain uses TRBV6-5 with TRBJ2-5, with D possibly matching TRBD1 (5 bases). CDR3 length: 13 residues. The germline gives CDR1 MNHEY, CDR2 SVGAGI. V was trimmed by 2 bases and J by 5 bases, leaving 9 bases between them. CDR3 bases: TGTGCCAGCAGTTACACAGGAACGGAGACCCAGTACTTC. Translation: CASSYTGTETQYF.

This chain connects TRBV10-3 to TRBJ1-3; D is perhaps TRBD1 (5 bases). Trimming cost V 8 bases and J 0 bases, with 11 bases left between them. Germline CDR1 reads ENHRY; CDR2 reads SYGVKD. This CDR3 has 14 residues. The CDR3: CAIHQGFSGNTIYF. CDR3 DNA sequence: TGTGCCATCCATCAGGGTTTCTCTGGAAACACCATATATTTT.

The chain links TRBV10-2 to TRBJ1-2; D is unresolved. V dropped 4 bases and J dropped 6 bases, with 6 bases sitting between them. The CDR3 covers 11 residues. From germline, CDR1 is WSHSY and CDR2 SAAADI. CDR3 protein: CASSATDGYTF. The CDR3 DNA follows: TGCGCCAGCAGTGCTACGGATGGCTACACCTTC.

This chain links TRBV3-1 (or the pseudogene TRBV3-2) with TRBJ1-2; 9 nucleotides agree with TRBD1. From germline, CDR1 is LGHDT and CDR2 YNNKEL (reference sequence). V shed 2 bases and J 6 bases; nucleotides not matched to a gene: 7. This CDR3 spans 15 amino acids. The CDR3 sequence: CASSQIGGQGNGYTF. CDR3 DNA: TGTGCCAGCAGCCAAATCGGGGGACAGGGTAATGGCTACACCTTC.